This T cell receptor (beta chain) appears in the sequencing data of a study of blood T cell repertoires in COVID-19 (dated by TCRdb to 2020 to 2022). For the wider study: Samples covering the acute and convalescent phases of COVID-19 were provided by collaborators in the United States, Italy and Spain. The repertoires were released in a freely available public database intended as a resource for research on the immune response to SARS-CoV-2. Where available, HLA class I and class II types were obtained from metadata supplied by the sample provider rather than from assay-based typing. The dataset comprised deeply sampled blood TCRbeta repertoires from subjects exposed to, actively infected with, or recovered from COVID-19. Nearly every sample came with metadata listing a de-identified subject ID, COVID-19 status, age in years and sex. The prospective study material was composed of cDNA or gDNA derived from T cells, B-cell-depleted T cells, or PBMCs. Samples came from the ongoing ImmuneRACE study (first 160 participants) plus 1,254 subjects from 6 global collaborators. On the study overall, not on this receptor specifically: How much clinical and demographic metadata was included differed by source and by participant, and the metadata was provided uncurated.

Each collaborating institution followed its own protocols to collect whole blood in K2EDTA tubes. For TCRbeta analysis, collaborator samples were shipped as frozen whole blood, as isolated PBMCs, or as DNA extracted from either sample type. About this clone: This clone's antigen is unknown. No base quality values were provided; no much bigger clone lies one nucleotide off.

Spanning cysteine to phenylalanine, the CDR3 consists of 14 amino acids. CDR3 DNA is the only sequence kept; it has 42 bases, read in frame from the first base. V loses 4 bases, J loses 9 bases, and the germline ends lie 13 bases apart. CDR1 and CDR2 are drawn from the germline V gene (reference sequence): MNHEY, SMNVEV. TCRbeta CDR3 regions were amplified from genomic DNA by means of the immunoSEQ Assay, a bias-controlled multiplex PCR. Per the source publication's procedure: The number of nucleated cells in each sample was estimated from the amplification of reference gene primers within the assay. To quantify the absolute abundance of each unique TCRbeta CDR3 rearrangement, sequence reads were collapsed and filtered. For each sample, productive Simpson clonality was calculated by taking the square root of Simpson's diversity index across productive rearrangements. Held by TCRdb, this immuneACCESS table contains in-frame sequences only and omits some clones. Under half of the omission traces to an unresolved V gene where checked; the cause of the rest is unknown. D and trimming come from the DNA, and the V and J calls and clone size come from that table. The sample contains over 150,000 clones, 70% to 90% of them found a single time. Of the sample, roughly 7% is held by the ten largest clones.

The receptor's source is a man aged 50-59 years with active or convalescent COVID-19. Sequenced sample: peripheral blood. Here the chain combines TRBV27 and TRBJ1-6; TRBD1 is a possible D gene, resting on 6 matching bases. The CDR3 region: CASSSGDTASPLHF. The nucleotide sequence reads TGTGCCAGCAGTTCAGGGGATACGGCTTCACCCCTCCACTTT.